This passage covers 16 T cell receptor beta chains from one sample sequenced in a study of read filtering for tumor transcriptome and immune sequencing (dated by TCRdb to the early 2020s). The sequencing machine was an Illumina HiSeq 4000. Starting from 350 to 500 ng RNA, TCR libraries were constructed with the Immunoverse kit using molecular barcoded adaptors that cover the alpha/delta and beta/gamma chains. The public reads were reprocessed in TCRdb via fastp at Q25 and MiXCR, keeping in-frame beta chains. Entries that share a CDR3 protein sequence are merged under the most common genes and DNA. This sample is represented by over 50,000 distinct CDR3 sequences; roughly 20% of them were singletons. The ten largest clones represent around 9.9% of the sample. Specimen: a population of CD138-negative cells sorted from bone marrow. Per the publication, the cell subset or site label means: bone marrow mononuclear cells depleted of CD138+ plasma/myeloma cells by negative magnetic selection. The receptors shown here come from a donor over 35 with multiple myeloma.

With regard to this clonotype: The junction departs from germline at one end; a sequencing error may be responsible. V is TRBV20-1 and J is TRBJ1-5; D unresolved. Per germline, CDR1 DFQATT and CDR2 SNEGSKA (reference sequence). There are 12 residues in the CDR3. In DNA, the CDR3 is TGCAGTGCTGGGGATAGTAATCAGTCCCAGCATTTT. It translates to CSAGDSNQSQHF.

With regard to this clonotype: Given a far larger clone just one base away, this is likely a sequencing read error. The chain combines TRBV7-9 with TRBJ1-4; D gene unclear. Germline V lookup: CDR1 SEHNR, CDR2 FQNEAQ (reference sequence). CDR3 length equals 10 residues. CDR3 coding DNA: TGTGCCAGCGTTGAAGATACGCTGTATTTT. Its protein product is CASVEDTLYF.

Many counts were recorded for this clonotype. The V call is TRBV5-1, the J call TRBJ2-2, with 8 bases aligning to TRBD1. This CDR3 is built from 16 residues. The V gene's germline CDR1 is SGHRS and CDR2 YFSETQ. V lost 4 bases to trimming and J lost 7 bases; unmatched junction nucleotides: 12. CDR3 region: CASSDAGGSYVGELFF. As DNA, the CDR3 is TGCGCCAGCAGCGACGCAGGGGGCAGTTATGTCGGGGAGCTGTTTTTT.

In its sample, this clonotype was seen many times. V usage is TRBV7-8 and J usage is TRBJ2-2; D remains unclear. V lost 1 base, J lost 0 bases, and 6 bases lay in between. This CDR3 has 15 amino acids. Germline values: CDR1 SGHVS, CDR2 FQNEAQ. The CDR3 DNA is TGTGCCAGCAGCTTAGGCAGTTCGAACACCGGGGAGCTGTTTTTT. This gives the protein CASSLGSSNTGELFF.

The CDR3 loop reads CASSPTGTGSSTDTQYF. The CDR3 region has the DNA TGCGCCAGCAGCCCAACCGGGACAGGGTCTAGCACAGATACGCAGTATTTT. The chain employs TRBV4-1 and TRBJ2-3, with TRBD1 identical over 9 bases. From germline, CDR1 is MGHRA and CDR2 YSYEKL. Trimming at V came to 4 bases and at J to 0 bases, leaving 8 bases not matched to a gene. The length of the CDR3 is 17 residues.

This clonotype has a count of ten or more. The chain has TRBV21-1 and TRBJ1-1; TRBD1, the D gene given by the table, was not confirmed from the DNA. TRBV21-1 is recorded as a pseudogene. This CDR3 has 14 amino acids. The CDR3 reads CASSDWTGNTEAFF. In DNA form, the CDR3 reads TGTGCCAGCAGCGATTGGACAGGGAACACTGAAGCTTTCTTT.

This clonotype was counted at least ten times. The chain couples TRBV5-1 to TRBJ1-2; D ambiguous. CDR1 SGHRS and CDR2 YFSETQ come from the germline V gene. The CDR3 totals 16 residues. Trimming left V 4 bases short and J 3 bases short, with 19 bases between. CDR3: CASSGAGPPLDYGYTF. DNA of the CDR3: TGCGCCAGCAGCGGAGCCGGGCCCCCCCTCGACTATGGCTACACCTTC.

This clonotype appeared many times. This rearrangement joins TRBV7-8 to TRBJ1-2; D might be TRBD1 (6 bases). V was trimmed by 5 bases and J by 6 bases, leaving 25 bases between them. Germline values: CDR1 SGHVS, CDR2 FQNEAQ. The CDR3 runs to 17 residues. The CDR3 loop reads CASSPREGGNINNGYTF. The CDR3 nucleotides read TGTGCCAGCAGCCCCCGTGAAGGGGGAAATATAAACAATGGCTACACCTTC. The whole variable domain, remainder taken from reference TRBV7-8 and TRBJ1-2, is GAGVSQSPRYKVAKRGQDVALRCDPISGHVSLFWYQQALGQGPEFLTYFQNEAQLDKSGLPSDRFFAERPEGSVSTLKIQRTQQEDSAVYLCASSPREGGNINNGYTFGSGTRLTVV.

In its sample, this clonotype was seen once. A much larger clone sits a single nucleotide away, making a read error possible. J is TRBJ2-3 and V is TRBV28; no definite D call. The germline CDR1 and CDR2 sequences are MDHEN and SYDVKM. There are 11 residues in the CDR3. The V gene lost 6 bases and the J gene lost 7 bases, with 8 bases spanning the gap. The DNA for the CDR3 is TGTGCCAGCAGCCAACTCAATACGCAGTATTTT. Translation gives CASSQLNTQYF.

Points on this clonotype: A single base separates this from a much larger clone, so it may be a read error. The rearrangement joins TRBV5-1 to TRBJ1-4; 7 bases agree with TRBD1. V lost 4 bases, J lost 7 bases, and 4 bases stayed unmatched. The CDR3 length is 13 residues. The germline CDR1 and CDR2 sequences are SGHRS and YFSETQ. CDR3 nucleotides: TGCGCCAGCAGCCCGACAGGGATTGAAAAACTGTTTTTT. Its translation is CASSPTGIEKLFF. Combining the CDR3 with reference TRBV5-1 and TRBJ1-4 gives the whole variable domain KAGVTQTPRYLIKTRGQQVTLSCSPISGHRSVSWYQQTPGQGLQFLFEYFSETQRNKGNFPGRFSGRQFSNSRSEMNVSTLELGDSALYLCASSPTGIEKLFFGSGTQLSVL.

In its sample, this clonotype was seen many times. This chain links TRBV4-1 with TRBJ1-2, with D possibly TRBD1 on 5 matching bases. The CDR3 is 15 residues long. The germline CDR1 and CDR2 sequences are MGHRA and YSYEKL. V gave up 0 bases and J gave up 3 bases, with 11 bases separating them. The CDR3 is CASSQDWGSDYGYTF. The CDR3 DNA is TGCGCCAGCAGCCAAGATTGGGGGAGTGACTATGGCTACACCTTC.

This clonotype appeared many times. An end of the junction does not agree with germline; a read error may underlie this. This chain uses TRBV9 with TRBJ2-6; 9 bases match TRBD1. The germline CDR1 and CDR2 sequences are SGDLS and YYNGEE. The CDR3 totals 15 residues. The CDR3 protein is CASKDRGSGTNVLTF. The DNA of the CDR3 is TGTGCCAGCAAGGACAGGGGCTCTGGGACCAACGTCCTGACTTTC. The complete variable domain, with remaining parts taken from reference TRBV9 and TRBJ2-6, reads DSGVTQTPKHLITATGQRVTLRCSPRSGDLSVYWYQQSLDQGLQFLIQYYNGEERAKGNILERFSAQQFPDLHSELNLSSLELGDSALYFCASKDRGSGTNVLTFGAGSRLTVL.

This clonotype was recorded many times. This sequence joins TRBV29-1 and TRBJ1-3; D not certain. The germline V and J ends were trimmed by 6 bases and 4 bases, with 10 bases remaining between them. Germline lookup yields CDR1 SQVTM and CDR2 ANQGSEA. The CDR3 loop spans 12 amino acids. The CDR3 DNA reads TGCAGCGTCCTCACGGTGGGAAACACCATATATTTT. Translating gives CSVLTVGNTIYF. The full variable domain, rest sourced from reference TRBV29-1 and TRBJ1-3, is SAVISQKPSRDICQRGTSLTIQCQVDSQVTMMFWYRQQPGQSLTLIATANQGSEATYESGFVIDKFPISRPNLTFSTLTVSNMSPEDSSIYLCSVLTVGNTIYFGEGSWLTVV.

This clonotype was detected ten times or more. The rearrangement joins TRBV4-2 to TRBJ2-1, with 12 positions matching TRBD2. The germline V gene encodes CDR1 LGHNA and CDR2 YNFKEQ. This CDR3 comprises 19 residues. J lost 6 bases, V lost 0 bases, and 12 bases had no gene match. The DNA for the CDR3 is TGTGCCAGCAGCCAAGATGGCGTCCTAGCGGGGGGGCCAGGCAATGAGCAGTTCTTC. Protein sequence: CASSQDGVLAGGPGNEQFF.

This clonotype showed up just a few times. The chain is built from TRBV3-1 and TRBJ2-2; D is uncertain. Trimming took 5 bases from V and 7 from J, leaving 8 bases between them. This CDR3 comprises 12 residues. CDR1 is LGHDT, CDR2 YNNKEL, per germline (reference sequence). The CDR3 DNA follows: TGTGCCAGCAGCTGGAGACTCGGGGAGCTGTTTTTT. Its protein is CASSWRLGELFF. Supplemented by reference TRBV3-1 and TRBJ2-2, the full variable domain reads DTAVSQTPKYLVTQMGNDKSIKCEQNLGHDTMYWYKQDSKKFLKIMFSYNNKELIINETVPNRFSPKSPDKAHLNLHINSLELGDSAVYFCASSWRLGELFFGEGSRLTVL.

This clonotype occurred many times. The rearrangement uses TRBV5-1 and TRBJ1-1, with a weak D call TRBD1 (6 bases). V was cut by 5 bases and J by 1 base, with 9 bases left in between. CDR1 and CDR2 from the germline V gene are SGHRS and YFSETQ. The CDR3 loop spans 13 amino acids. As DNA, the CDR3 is TGCGCCAGCAGACCGGACAGGAACACTGAAGCTTTCTTT. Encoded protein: CASRPDRNTEAFF.